The subject of this entry is one T cell receptor beta chain. Its antigen is undetermined. The entry originates in a study of blood T cells in healthy people across ages. Study-wide results and caveats: A strong correlation between TCR beta diversity and naive T cell percentage was seen.

The second PCR ran roughly 7 to 11 cycles with a sample-barcoded 5' primer and J-beta primers. No fewer than 2.5 million CDR3-containing paired-end reads came from each sample. TCRdb passed the 5' RACE reads through MiXCR, listing each CDR3 protein once. The table has roughly 1,800,000 distinct CDR3 sequences, about 50% seen once. This CDR3 comprises 16 residues. V was pared by 2 bases and J by 3 bases, with 9 bases of the junction left unmatched. Germline V CDR1 and CDR2: MGHDK, SYGVNS. The sample taken for sequencing was blood. The chain joins TRBV25-1 to TRBJ2-7; TRBD1 matches at 8 bases. The sequence was obtained from a woman in her thirties or forties in good health. The CDR3 DNA reads TGTGCCAGCAGTGAACCCCAGGGGGCGCACGACTACGAGCAGTACTTC. Translating it yields CASSEPQGAHDYEQYF.